In this sample, the clone carrying this T cell receptor beta chain turned up many times. The antigen remains unidentified. TCRdb re-called the RT-PCR reads with MiXCR, one entry per CDR3 protein. The data hold about 610,000 distinct CDR3 sequences, with 11% to 15% observed a single time. V shed 5 bases, J shed 1 base, and the junction held 4 bases outside the gene matches. CDR3 length: 14 amino acids. This entry belongs to a study of response to subunit inactivated influenza vaccine. Study results and limitations: Each seasonal influenza vaccination, the authors suggested, recruits few new T cells.

This TCR derives from a man in his forties or fifties who received an inactivated influenza vaccine. Sequenced here: PBMCs from blood, sampled about 11 days after vaccination. The chain combines TRBV12-3 or TRBV12-4 with TRBJ2-5; 7 nucleotides agree with TRBD1. The CDR3: CASSHRDSQETQYF. The CDR3 region has the DNA TGTGCCAGCAGTCACCGGGACAGCCAAGAGACCCAGTACTTC.